This T cell receptor (beta chain) was captured in a study of early T cells in non-severe SARS-CoV-2 infection (dated by TCRdb to the early 2020s). Study-level background: Bulk RNA from unsorted whole blood was used for TCR sequencing, so alpha and beta chains could not be paired.

This was a case-control study nested in a cohort of healthcare workers in London, UK, who had nasopharyngeal swab PCR tests and blood samples taken every week. Healthcare workers were recruited between 23 and 31 March 2020, during the week of the UK lockdown, and were followed weekly for up to about 15 weeks. What the research found in general, with its limitations: VDJdb matching was skewed toward anti-spike CD8 responses and likely underestimated virus-specific expansions, missing private and CD4 specificities.

The library was generated by 5' RACE. The sample was run on a NextSeq 500. To correct for sequencing error and PCR bias, the TCR library protocol tagged individual cDNA molecules with unique molecular identifiers. Sequencing covered both TCR alpha and beta chains, and within each sample the abundances of alpha and beta sequences were tightly co-correlated. In the source study's methods: Decombinator V4 was used to perform V gene, J gene and CDR3 annotation of TCR sequences. TCRs were defined as expanded if a significant change between any two time points was detected under a Poisson model with p below 0.0001. TCR abundances were normalised to the total number of TCRs sequenced per sample and were expressed as counts per million. TRAV1-2 paired with TRAJ12, TRAJ20 or TRAJ33 defined MAIT TCRs, while TRAV10 paired with TRAJ18 defined iNKT TCRs. VDJdb, accessed on 1 November 2021, was searched for TCRs annotated for CMV, EBV and SARS-CoV-2, and TCRs annotated for more than one antigen were excluded. TCRdb reworked the public reads: Q25 trimming with fastp, MiXCR clone assembly, productive beta chains retained. Every entry covers one CDR3 protein and lists the most common genes and DNA from its rows. TCRdb's processing, not the authors' own work, is the source of the V and J calls. This sample holds 100,000 to 150,000 distinct CDR3 sequences; 15% were observed only once. Clones ranked in the top ten supply just over 20% of the sample.

Ten or more counts support this clonotype. Its antigen is still unknown. No much larger clone is present one base from it, and per-base qualities are unavailable. The CDR3 sequence holds 15 residues, the cysteine and phenylalanine included. Only CDR3 DNA is held: 45 bases, read in frame from base 1. Based on the germline V gene, the CDR1 and CDR2 sequences are SGHVS and FNYEAQ. V loses 5 bases of germline sequence and J loses 4 bases, and the interval between the two ends is 15 bases. This clonotype originated in an adult who was a healthcare worker with PCR-confirmed SARS-CoV-2 infection or an uninfected control (not recorded which). Rearrangement joined TRBV7-6 to TRBJ2-1; no D gene is confidently identified. The source material was whole blood. The sequence in DNA is TGTGCCAGCAGCCCCTCCATGAGCGAGTACAATGAGCAGTTCTTC. Translated, it gives CASSPSMSEYNEQFF. Joined to the reference TRBV7-6 and TRBJ2-1 proteins, this CDR3 gives the full variable domain: GAGVSQSPRYKVTKRGQDVALRCDPISGHVSLYWYRQALGQGPEFLTYFNYEAQQDKSGLPNDRFSAERPEGSISTLTIQRTEQRDSAMYRCASSPSMSEYNEQFFGPGTRLTVL.